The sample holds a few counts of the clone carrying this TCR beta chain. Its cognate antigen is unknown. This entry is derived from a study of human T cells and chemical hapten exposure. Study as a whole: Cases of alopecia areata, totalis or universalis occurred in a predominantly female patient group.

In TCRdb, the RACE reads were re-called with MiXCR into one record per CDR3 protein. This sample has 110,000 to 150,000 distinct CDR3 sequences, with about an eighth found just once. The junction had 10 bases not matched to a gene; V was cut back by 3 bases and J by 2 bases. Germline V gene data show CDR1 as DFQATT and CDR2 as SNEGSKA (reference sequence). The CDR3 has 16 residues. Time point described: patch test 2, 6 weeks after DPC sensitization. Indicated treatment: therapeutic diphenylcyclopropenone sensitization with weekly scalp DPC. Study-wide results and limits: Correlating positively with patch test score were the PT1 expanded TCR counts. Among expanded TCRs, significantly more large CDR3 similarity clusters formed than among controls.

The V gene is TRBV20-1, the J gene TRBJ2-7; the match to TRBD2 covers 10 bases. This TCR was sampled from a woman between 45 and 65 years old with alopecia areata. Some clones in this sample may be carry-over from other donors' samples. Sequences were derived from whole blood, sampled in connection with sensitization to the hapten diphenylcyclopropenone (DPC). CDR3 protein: CSASDVGSGRAYEQYF. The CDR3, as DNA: TGCAGTGCTAGTGATGTGGGAAGCGGGAGGGCCTACGAGCAGTACTTC.